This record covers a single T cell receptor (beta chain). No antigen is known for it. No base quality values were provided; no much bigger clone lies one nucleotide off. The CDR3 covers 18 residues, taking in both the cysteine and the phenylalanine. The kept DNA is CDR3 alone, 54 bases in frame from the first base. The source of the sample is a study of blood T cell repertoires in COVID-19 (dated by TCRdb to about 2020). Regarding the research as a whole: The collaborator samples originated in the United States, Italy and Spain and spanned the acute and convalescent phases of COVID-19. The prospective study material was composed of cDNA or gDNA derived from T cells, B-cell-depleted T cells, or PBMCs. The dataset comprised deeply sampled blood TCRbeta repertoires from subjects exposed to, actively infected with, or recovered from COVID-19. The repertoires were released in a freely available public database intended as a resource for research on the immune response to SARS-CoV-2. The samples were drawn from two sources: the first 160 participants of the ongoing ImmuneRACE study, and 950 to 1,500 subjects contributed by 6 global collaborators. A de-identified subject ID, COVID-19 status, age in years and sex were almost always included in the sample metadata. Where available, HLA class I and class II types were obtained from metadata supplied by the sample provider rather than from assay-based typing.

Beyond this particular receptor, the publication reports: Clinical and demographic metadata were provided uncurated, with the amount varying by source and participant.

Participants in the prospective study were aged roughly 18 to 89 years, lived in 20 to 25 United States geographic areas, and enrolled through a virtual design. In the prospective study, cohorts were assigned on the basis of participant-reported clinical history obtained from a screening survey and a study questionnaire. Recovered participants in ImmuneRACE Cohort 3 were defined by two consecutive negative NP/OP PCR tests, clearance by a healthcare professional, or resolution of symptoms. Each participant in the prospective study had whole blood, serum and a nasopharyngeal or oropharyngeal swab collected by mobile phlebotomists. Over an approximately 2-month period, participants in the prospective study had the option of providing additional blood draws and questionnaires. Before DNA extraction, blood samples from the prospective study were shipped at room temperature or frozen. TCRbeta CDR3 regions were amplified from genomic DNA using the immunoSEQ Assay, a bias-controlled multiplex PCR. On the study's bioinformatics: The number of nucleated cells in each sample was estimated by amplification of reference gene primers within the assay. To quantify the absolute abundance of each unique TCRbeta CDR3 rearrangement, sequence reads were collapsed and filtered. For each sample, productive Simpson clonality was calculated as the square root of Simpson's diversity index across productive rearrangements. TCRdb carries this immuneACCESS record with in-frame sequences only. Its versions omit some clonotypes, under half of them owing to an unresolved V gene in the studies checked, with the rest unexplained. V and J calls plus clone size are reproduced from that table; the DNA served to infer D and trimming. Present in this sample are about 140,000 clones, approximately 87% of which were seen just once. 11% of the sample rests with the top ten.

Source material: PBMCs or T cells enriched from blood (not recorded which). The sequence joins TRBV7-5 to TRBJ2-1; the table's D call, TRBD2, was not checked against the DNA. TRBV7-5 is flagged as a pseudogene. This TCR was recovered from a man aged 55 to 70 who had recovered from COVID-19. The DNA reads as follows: TGTGTCAGAAGCCCGAGAAAAAATTCTAGCGGGGGCTACAATGAGCAGTTCTTC. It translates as CVRSPRKNSSGGYNEQFF.